The rows below give T cell receptor beta chains drawn from one sample of a study of blood T cell repertoires in COVID-19. TCRdb's table, derived via immunoSEQ multiplex PCR, lists solely in-frame clones and lacks some. This table holds about 160,000 clones, approximately 86% found once. Sequencing was performed on peripheral blood. These receptors were collected from a man aged 65 to 85 with acute or convalescent COVID-19. Both conserved end residues are part of each CDR3. Fields, in order: D gene, J gene, clone size, V gene, CDR3 protein, CDR3 DNA. D genes are given only for firm matches. Size is stated for part of the rows, as once, few or many counts, or as a class when the clone is expanded.

D: NA
J: TRBJ1-3
size: NA
V: TRBV7-2
CDR3: CASSLVRAGNTIYF
DNA: TGTGCCAGCAGCTTAGTCAGGGCTGGAAACACCATATATTTT

D: NA
J: TRBJ2-7
size: NA
V: TRBV3-1/TRBV3-2
CDR3: CASSQVGHSYEQYF
DNA: TGTGCCAGCAGCCAAGTCGGACACTCCTACGAGCAGTACTTC

D: NA
J: TRBJ1-5
size: NA
V: TRBV10-2
CDR3: CASSEGRNQPQHF
DNA: TGCGCCAGCAGTGAGGGCAGAAATCAGCCCCAGCATTTT

D: TRBD1
J: TRBJ2-5
size: NA
V: TRBV6-2/TRBV6-3
CDR3: CASSLWTGKETQYF
DNA: TGTGCCAGCAGCCTTTGGACAGGGAAAGAGACCCAGTACTTC

D: TRBD1
J: TRBJ1-3
size: once
V: TRBV5-1
CDR3: CASSLAGTGLTGNTIYF
DNA: TGCGCCAGCAGCTTGGCCGGGACAGGATTAACTGGAAACACCATATATTTT

D: TRBD2
J: TRBJ2-3
size: once
V: TRBV4-3
CDR3: CASSRTGGFTDTQYF
DNA: TGCGCCAGCAGCAGGACGGGAGGGTTCACAGATACGCAGTATTTT

D: NA
J: TRBJ2-5
size: NA
V: TRBV6-4
CDR3: CASSVQGGETQYF
DNA: TGTGCCAGCAGTGTCCAAGGGGGAGAGACCCAGTACTTC

D: NA
J: TRBJ1-6
size: few
V: TRBV28
CDR3: CASSRTSGVYNSPLHF
DNA: TGTGCCAGCAGCCGGACCTCCGGGGTTTATAATTCACCCCTCCACTTT

D: NA
J: TRBJ2-7
size: NA
V: TRBV15
CDR3: CATSRALGRATEEQYF
DNA: TGTGCCACCAGCAGAGCCTTGGGCAGGGCGACGGAAGAGCAGTACTTC

D: TRBD1
J: TRBJ1-4
size: NA
V: TRBV5-1
CDR3: CASSLGVTGRSEKLFF
DNA: TGCGCCAGCAGCTTGGGGGTGACAGGGCGGTCCGAAAAACTGTTTTTT

D: TRBD1
J: TRBJ2-2
size: NA
V: TRBV14
CDR3: CASSQIQGNGELFF
DNA: TGTGCCAGCAGCCAAATACAGGGGAACGGGGAGCTGTTTTTT

D: TRBD2
J: TRBJ2-3
size: NA
V: TRBV30
CDR3: CAWSVGLAGADTQYF
DNA: TGTGCCTGGAGTGTTGGACTAGCGGGAGCCGATACGCAGTATTTT

D: TRBD2
J: TRBJ2-5
size: NA
V: TRBV24-1
CDR3: CATSAGGLAGETQYF
DNA: TGTGCCACCAGTGCCGGGGGACTAGCGGGGGAGACCCAGTACTTC

D: TRBD2
J: TRBJ2-3
size: NA
V: TRBV6-6
CDR3: CASRRTSGRLPDTQYF
DNA: TGTGCCAGCAGGCGGACTAGCGGGAGGCTTCCAGATACGCAGTATTTT

D: TRBD1
J: TRBJ2-7
size: once
V: TRBV4-1
CDR3: CASSQASGTGQYEQYF
DNA: TGCGCCAGCAGCCAAGCGTCCGGGACAGGACAGTACGAGCAGTACTTC

D: NA
J: TRBJ2-7
size: NA
V: TRBV6-5
CDR3: CASSYKGEGAYEQYF
DNA: TGTGCCAGCAGTTACAAAGGGGAAGGAGCCTACGAGCAGTACTTC

D: NA
J: TRBJ1-1
size: NA
V: TRBV18
CDR3: CASSPYRTNTEAFF
DNA: TGTGCCAGCTCACCGTACAGGACGAACACTGAAGCTTTCTTT

D: TRBD2
J: TRBJ2-1
size: NA
V: TRBV11-1
CDR3: CASSLGRENQNEQFF
DNA: TGTGCCAGCAGCTTGGGGCGGGAGAATCAAAATGAGCAGTTCTTC

D: TRBD2
J: TRBJ2-1
size: NA
V: TRBV10-3
CDR3: CAIRPAGGGGGDGEQFF
DNA: TGTGCCATCCGGCCTGCCGGTGGAGGTGGGGGGGACGGTGAGCAGTTCTTC

D: TRBD2
J: TRBJ2-1
size: NA
V: TRBV3-1/TRBV3-2
CDR3: CASSQDAGERFNEQFF
DNA: TGTGCCAGCAGCCAAGATGCGGGAGAAAGGTTCAATGAGCAGTTCTTC

D: NA
J: TRBJ2-1
size: NA
V: TRBV7-6
CDR3: CASSLGSSVYNEQFF
DNA: TGTGCCAGCAGCTTAGGGTCTAGCGTCTACAATGAGCAGTTCTTC

D: TRBD2
J: TRBJ2-1
size: NA
V: TRBV11-3
CDR3: CASSPGLAGGNEQFF
DNA: TGTGCCAGCAGCCCGGGACTAGCGGGCGGGAATGAGCAGTTCTTC

D: TRBD1
J: TRBJ1-4
size: NA
V: TRBV5-1
CDR3: CASSFDRGYEKLFF
DNA: TGCGCCAGCAGCTTCGACAGGGGGTATGAAAAACTGTTTTTT

D: TRBD2
J: TRBJ2-1
size: NA
V: TRBV19
CDR3: CASSIERTSGRNEQFF
DNA: TGTGCCAGTAGTATAGAAAGGACTAGCGGGAGGAATGAGCAGTTCTTC

D: NA
J: TRBJ2-7
size: NA
V: TRBV30
CDR3: CAWSVRAQGGEQYF
DNA: TGTGCCTGGAGTGTACGGGCACAGGGGGGGGAGCAGTACTTC

D: TRBD1
J: TRBJ1-4
size: NA
V: TRBV18
CDR3: CASSQTGTGDITTNEKLFF
DNA: TGTGCCAGCTCACAAACCGGGACAGGGGACATTACAACTAATGAAAAACTGTTTTTT

D: TRBD1
J: TRBJ1-5
size: NA
V: TRBV5-1
CDR3: CASSSTTGVQPQHF
DNA: TGCGCCAGCAGCTCTACGACAGGGGTCCAGCCCCAGCATTTT

D: NA
J: TRBJ2-2
size: NA
V: TRBV2
CDR3: CASSHGRNTGELFF
DNA: TGTGCCAGCAGTCACGGGAGAAACACCGGGGAGCTGTTTTTT

D: NA
J: TRBJ2-3
size: once
V: TRBV24-1
CDR3: CATSDRDSLGDTQYF
DNA: TGTGCCACCAGTGACAGGGACTCGCTGGGAGATACGCAGTATTTT

D: NA
J: TRBJ2-5
size: once
V: TRBV19
CDR3: CASSIDRGPQETQYF
DNA: TGTGCCAGTAGTATAGATCGTGGGCCTCAAGAGACCCAGTACTTC

D: NA
J: TRBJ1-1
size: NA
V: TRBV30
CDR3: CAGTAGVENTEAFF
DNA: TGTGCCGGGACTGCAGGGGTGGAGAACACTGAAGCTTTCTTT

D: NA
J: TRBJ2-7
size: NA
V: TRBV6-5
CDR3: CASSLTTTSYEQYF
DNA: TGTGCCAGCAGCCTCACGACGACTTCTTACGAGCAGTACTTC

D: TRBD1
J: TRBJ1-1
size: NA
V: TRBV7-3
CDR3: CASSIGQGAGSEAFF
DNA: TGTGCCAGCAGCATAGGACAGGGGGCGGGCTCCGAAGCTTTCTTT

D: NA
J: TRBJ1-3
size: NA
V: TRBV27
CDR3: CASSKSLSGNTIYF
DNA: TGTGCCAGCAGTAAATCACTCTCTGGAAACACCATATATTTT

D: NA
J: TRBJ1-5
size: once
V: TRBV19
CDR3: CASSILTGHDQPQHF
DNA: TGTGCCAGTAGTATTCTGACAGGACACGATCAGCCCCAGCATTTT

D: TRBD2
J: TRBJ2-1
size: NA
V: TRBV5-4
CDR3: CASSPGLNIAGGPGEQFF
DNA: TGTGCCAGCAGCCCGGGATTAAATATAGCGGGAGGGCCTGGGGAGCAGTTCTTC

D: TRBD2
J: TRBJ2-1
size: NA
V: TRBV19
CDR3: CASSTTSGSSYEQFF
DNA: TGTGCCAGTAGTACCACTAGCGGGAGTTCCTATGAGCAGTTCTTC

D: TRBD1
J: TRBJ1-2
size: NA
V: TRBV27
CDR3: CASSLDRDYGYTF
DNA: TGTGCCAGCAGTTTGGACAGGGACTATGGCTACACCTTC

D: NA
J: TRBJ1-1
size: NA
V: TRBV18
CDR3: CASSTHPPGLLGTEAFF
DNA: TGTGCCAGCTCAACTCACCCGCCGGGACTCCTGGGAACTGAAGCTTTCTTT

D: NA
J: TRBJ2-5
size: NA
V: TRBV27
CDR3: CASSLAGFGETQYF
DNA: TGTGCCAGCAGTTTAGCAGGGTTTGGGGAGACCCAGTACTTC

D: NA
J: TRBJ2-3
size: NA
V: TRBV6-6
CDR3: CASSSNMGTDTQYF
DNA: TGTGCCAGCAGTTCCAACATGGGCACAGATACGCAGTATTTT

D: TRBD1
J: TRBJ1-4
size: NA
V: TRBV28
CDR3: CASSSPRQGLNEKLFF
DNA: TGTGCCAGCAGTTCTCCAAGACAGGGCCTTAATGAAAAACTGTTTTTT

D: NA
J: TRBJ2-5
size: NA
V: TRBV5-4
CDR3: CASSLGGQGQTQYF
DNA: TGTGCCAGCAGCTTGGGAGGGCAGGGGCAGACCCAGTACTTC

D: TRBD2
J: TRBJ2-1
size: NA
V: TRBV7-3
CDR3: CASSPRTSASYNEQFF
DNA: TGTGCCAGCAGCCCAAGAACTAGCGCTTCCTACAATGAGCAGTTCTTC